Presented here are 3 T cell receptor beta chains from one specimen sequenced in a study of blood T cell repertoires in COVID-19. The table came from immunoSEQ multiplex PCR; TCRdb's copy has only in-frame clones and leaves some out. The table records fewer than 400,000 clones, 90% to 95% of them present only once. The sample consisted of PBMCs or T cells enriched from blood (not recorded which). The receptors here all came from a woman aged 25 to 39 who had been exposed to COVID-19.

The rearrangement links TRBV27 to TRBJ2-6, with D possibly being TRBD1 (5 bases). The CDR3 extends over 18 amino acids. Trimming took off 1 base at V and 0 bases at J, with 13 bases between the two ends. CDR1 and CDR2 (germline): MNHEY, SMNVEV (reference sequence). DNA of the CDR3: TGTGCCAGCAGTTTATATGGTAGTGGGGCCTCTGGGGCCAACGTCCTGACTTTC. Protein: CASSLYGSGASGANVLTF.

CDR3 bases: TGTGCCAGCAGCAATACAGGTGGCTACACCTTC. It codes for CASSNTGGYTF. V gene TRBV11-1 combines with J gene TRBJ1-2; TRBD1 is a possible D gene (5 bases). V dropped 5 bases and J dropped 7 bases, with 8 bases sitting between them. This CDR3 spans 11 amino acids. Germline V lookup: CDR1 SGHAT, CDR2 FQDESV (reference sequence).

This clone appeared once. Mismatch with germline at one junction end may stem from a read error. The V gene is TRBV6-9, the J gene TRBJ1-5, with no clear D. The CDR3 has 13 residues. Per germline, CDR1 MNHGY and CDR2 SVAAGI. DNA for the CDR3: TGTGCCAGCAGTAATTCACTCCACCGGCCCCAGCATTTT. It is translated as CASSNSLHRPQHF.